This T cell receptor (beta chain) was captured in a study of vaccination and CD4 T cells after COVID-19. The treatment was: approximately nine-day PBMC culture with coronavirus spike peptide pools or control peptides (ViraFEST assay). This CDR3 contains 16 residues. The Oncomine TCR Beta short-read assay sequenced DNA from cultured CD4+ T cells. TCRdb called the PCR reads again in MiXCR, with one record for every CDR3 protein. This table holds around 26,000 distinct CDR3 sequences, about 50% found once. Turning to this clonotype: Its antigen is still unknown.

Findings and limits, study-wide: Median approximately 84% of reactive clones detected in convalescent patients emerged only post-vaccination. It was found that, in convalescent patients, 304 of 307 vaccine-specific clones were spike mono-reactive.

The sequence was obtained from a human donor who received a COVID-19 vaccine. This chain joins TRBV21-1 and TRBJ2-7; the table's D gene call, TRBD1, was not cross checked with the DNA. TRBV21-1 is annotated as a pseudogene. The sample was CD4+ T cells from blood, cultured in vitro, taken before SARS-CoV-2 vaccination. The CDR3 DNA follows: TGTGCCAGCAGCAAGGCCCCGGGACAGGGTATGGACGAGCAGTACTTC. It encodes CASSKAPGQGMDEQYF.